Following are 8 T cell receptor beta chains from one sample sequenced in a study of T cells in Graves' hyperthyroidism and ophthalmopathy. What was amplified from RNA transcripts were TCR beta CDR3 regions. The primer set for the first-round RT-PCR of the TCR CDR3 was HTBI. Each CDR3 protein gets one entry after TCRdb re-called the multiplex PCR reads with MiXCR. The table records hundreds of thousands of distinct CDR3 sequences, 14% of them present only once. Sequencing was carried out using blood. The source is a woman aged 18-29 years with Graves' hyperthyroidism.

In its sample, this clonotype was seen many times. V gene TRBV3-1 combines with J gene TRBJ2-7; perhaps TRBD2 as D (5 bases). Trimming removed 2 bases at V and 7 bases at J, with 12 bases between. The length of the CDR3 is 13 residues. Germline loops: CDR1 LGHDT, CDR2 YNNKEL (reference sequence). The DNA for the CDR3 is TGTGCCAGCAGCCAAATAAGAGGGATTGAGCAGTACTTC. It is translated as CASSQIRGIEQYF.

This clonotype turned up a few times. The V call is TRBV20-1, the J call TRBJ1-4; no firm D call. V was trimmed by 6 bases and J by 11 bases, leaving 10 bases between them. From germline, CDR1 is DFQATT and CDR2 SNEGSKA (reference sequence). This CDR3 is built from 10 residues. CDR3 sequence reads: CSALQPKLFF. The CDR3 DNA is TGCAGTGCCCTCCAGCCGAAACTGTTTTTT.

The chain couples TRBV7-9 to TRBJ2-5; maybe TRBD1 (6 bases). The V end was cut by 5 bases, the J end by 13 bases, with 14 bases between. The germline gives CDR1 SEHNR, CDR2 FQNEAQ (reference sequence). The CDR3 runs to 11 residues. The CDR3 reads CASSTDRLRYF. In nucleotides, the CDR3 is TGTGCCAGCAGCACGGACAGACTCCGGTACTTC.

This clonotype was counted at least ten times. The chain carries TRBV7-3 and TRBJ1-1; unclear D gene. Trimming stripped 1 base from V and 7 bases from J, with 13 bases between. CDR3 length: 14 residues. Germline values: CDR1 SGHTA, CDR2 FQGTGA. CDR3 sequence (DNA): TGTGCCAGCAGCTTAAGACGGGGAATGGGTGAAGCTTTCTTT. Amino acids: CASSLRRGMGEAFF.

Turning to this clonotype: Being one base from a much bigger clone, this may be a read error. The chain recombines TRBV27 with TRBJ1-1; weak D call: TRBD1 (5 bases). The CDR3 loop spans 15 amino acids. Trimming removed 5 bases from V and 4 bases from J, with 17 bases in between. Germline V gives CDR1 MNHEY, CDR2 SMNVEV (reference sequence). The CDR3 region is CASSPWGVVSTEAFF. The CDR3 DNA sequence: TGTGCCAGCAGTCCATGGGGGGTCGTGAGCACTGAAGCTTTCTTT.

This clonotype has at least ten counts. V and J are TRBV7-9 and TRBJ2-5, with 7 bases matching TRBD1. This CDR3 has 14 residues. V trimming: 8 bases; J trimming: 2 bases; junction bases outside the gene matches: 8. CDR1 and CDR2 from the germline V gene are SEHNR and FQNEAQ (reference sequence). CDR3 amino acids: CASSLGTAQETQYF. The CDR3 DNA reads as TGTGCCAGCTCACTAGGGACAGCTCAAGAGACCCAGTACTTC.

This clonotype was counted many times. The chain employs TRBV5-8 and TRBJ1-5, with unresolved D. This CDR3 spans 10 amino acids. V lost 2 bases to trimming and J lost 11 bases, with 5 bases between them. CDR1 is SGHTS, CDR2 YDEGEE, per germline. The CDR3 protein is CASSFTSQHF. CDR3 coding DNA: TGTGCCAGCAGCTTCACATCCCAGCATTTT.

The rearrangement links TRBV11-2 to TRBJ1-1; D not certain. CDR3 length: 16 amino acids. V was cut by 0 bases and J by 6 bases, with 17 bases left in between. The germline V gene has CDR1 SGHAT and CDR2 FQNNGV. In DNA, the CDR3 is TGTGCCAGCAGCTTAGATCATGGCCTGGGTCTGGCTGAAGCTTTCTTT. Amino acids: CASSLDHGLGLAEAFF.